One sample yielded the 17 T cell receptor beta chains listed below, sequenced in a study of T cells after yellow fever vaccination. MiXCR was run by TCRdb on the 5' RACE reads, yielding one entry per CDR3 protein. Among a few hundred thousand distinct CDR3 sequences listed, around 4.1% were seen once. The sequencing here drew on PBMCs, taken 5 days after the yellow fever booster vaccination. These receptors came from a man between 18 and 35 years old who received the YFV17D yellow fever vaccine.

The chain has TRBV5-1 and TRBJ2-1; the D gene is possibly TRBD2 (7 bases). There are 15 residues in the CDR3. The V end lost 5 bases, the J end lost 2 bases, and 14 bases lay between the germline ends. Germline values: CDR1 SGHRS, CDR2 YFSETQ. The CDR3: CASRGGGAAYNEQFF. As DNA, the CDR3 is TGCGCCAGCAGGGGAGGGGGGGCGGCCTACAATGAGCAGTTCTTC.

In this sample, this clonotype turned up many times. V is TRBV9 and J is TRBJ2-5; the D call may be TRBD1 or TRBD2 (5 bases each). The CDR3 spans 15 residues. Germline lookup yields CDR1 SGDLS and CDR2 YYNGEE. With 2 bases removed from V and 2 bases from J, the gap between germline ends came to 13 bases. CDR3 protein: CASSVREPPQETQYF. The CDR3 DNA reads as TGTGCCAGCAGCGTCAGGGAGCCCCCACAAGAGACCCAGTACTTC. Drawing the rest from reference TRBV9 and TRBJ2-5, the complete variable domain is DSGVTQTPKHLITATGQRVTLRCSPRSGDLSVYWYQQSLDQGLQFLIQYYNGEERAKGNILERFSAQQFPDLHSELNLSSLELGDSALYFCASSVREPPQETQYFGPGTRLLVL.

This clonotype occurred many times. This sequence joins TRBV20-1 and TRBJ2-7; 9 nucleotides match TRBD2. Unmatched junction bases numbered 12, after V lost 5 bases and J lost 4 bases. This CDR3 has 15 amino acids. Germline CDR1 reads DFQATT; CDR2 reads SNEGSKA (reference sequence). This CDR3 is CSARLLAGSLYEQYV. CDR3 sequence (DNA): TGCAGTGCTCGTCTACTAGCGGGTTCGCTATACGAGCAGTACGTC.

This clonotype was seen ten or more times. The rearrangement joins TRBV5-1 to TRBJ2-1; D gene unclear. The CDR3 has 14 amino acids. V was clipped by 0 bases and J by 6 bases, with 10 bases between them. Germline CDR1 reads SGHRS; CDR2 reads YFSETQ. The CDR3 DNA follows: TGCGCCAGCAGCTTGGGGGAACAAGGCAATGAGCAGTTCTTC. Its protein product is CASSLGEQGNEQFF.

This clonotype has more than one count but fewer than ten. V usage is TRBV7-2 and J usage is TRBJ2-3; D is unresolved. CDR3 length equals 15 residues. The germline V gene has CDR1 SGHTA and CDR2 FQGNSA. Trimming took 5 bases from V and 0 from J, leaving 12 bases between them. This chain's CDR3 is CASSKGLGSTDTQYF. DNA for the CDR3: TGTGCCAGCAGCAAGGGTCTAGGGAGCACAGATACGCAGTATTTT.

At least ten counts were recorded for this clonotype. The chain links TRBV5-1 to TRBJ2-1; D is perhaps TRBD1 or TRBD2 (6 bases each). Per germline, CDR1 SGHRS and CDR2 YFSETQ. The CDR3 runs to 15 residues. The V end lost 4 bases, the J end lost 6 bases, and 17 bases lay between the germline ends. CDR3 nucleotides: TGCGCCAGCAGCCCGGACGGGGGCGCGACCAATGAGCAGTTCTTC. This encodes CASSPDGGATNEQFF.

The chain links TRBV5-1 to TRBJ2-3; 10 nucleotides align to TRBD1. Per the germline V gene, CDR1 is SGHRS and CDR2 is YFSETQ. The CDR3 covers 16 residues. The trim removed 3 bases at V and 5 bases at J, leaving 9 bases unmatched. The CDR3 nucleotides are TGCGCCAGCAGCTCCCCCGGGACAGGGGTTAAAGATACGCAGTATTTT. This codes for CASSSPGTGVKDTQYF.

This chain joins TRBV20-1 and TRBJ1-5; D might be TRBD1 (6 bases). The CDR3 length is 13 residues. V was cut by 6 bases and J by 4 bases, with 13 bases left in between. Germline V gene data show CDR1 as DFQATT and CDR2 as SNEGSKA (reference sequence). CDR3 residues: CSARTDLNQPQHF. The DNA of the CDR3 is TGCAGTGCGAGGACAGACCTAAATCAGCCCCAGCATTTT.

The CDR3 is CASSQATGLETQYF. The CDR3 DNA reads TGCGCCAGCAGCCAAGCGACAGGGTTGGAGACCCAGTACTTC. J is TRBJ2-5 and V is TRBV4-1, with TRBD1 identical over 7 bases. The CDR3 has 14 amino acids. The V gene's germline CDR1 is MGHRA and CDR2 YSYEKL. V trimming: 1 base; J trimming: 5 bases; junction bases outside the gene matches: 4.

This clonotype has at least ten counts. V and J are TRBV5-4 and TRBJ2-1; D gene unclear. V lost 4 bases, J lost 1 base, and 12 bases lay in between. CDR3 length equals 15 residues. CDR1 SGHNT and CDR2 YYREEE come from the germline V gene (reference sequence). CDR3 DNA sequence: TGTGCCAGCAGCACCGAGCCAGGTTCCTACAATGAGCAGTTCTTC. Its protein product is CASSTEPGSYNEQFF.

In its sample, this clonotype was seen many times. The chain joins TRBV20-1 to TRBJ2-3, with 10 bases matching TRBD2. V lost 0 bases to trimming and J lost 2 bases; unmatched junction nucleotides: 2. Germline V CDR1 and CDR2: DFQATT, SNEGSKA (reference sequence). The CDR3 extends over 15 amino acids. The CDR3 DNA follows: TGCAGTGCTAGAGATCTAGCGGGGGTCACAGATACGCAGTATTTT. As protein: CSARDLAGVTDTQYF.

This clonotype was recorded many times. This chain joins TRBV28 and TRBJ2-3, with D maybe TRBD2 (6 bases). Germline-derived CDR1 and CDR2 are MDHEN and SYDVKM. The CDR3 contains 16 residues. Between the trimmed V and J ends, which lost 5 bases and 2 bases, there was a span of 17 bases. Written as DNA, the CDR3 is TGTGCCAGCAGTCCGGGGACTCCCAGTAACACAGATACGCAGTATTTT. Protein product: CASSPGTPSNTDTQYF.

Only a few counts were recorded for this clonotype. V is TRBV11-2 and J is TRBJ2-4; no reliable D call. The V and J ends lost 5 bases and 8 bases respectively, with 13 bases between them. In germline, CDR1 is SGHAT, CDR2 FQNNGV. This CDR3 has 13 amino acids. CDR3 DNA sequence: TGTGCCAGCAGCAGGGCTGGTATGTACATTCAGTACTTC. Translation: CASSRAGMYIQYF.

This clonotype was found a few times. One end of the junction does not line up with germline, which may come from a read error. The V gene is TRBV6-2 or TRBV6-3, the J gene TRBJ2-3; D is unresolved. CDR3 length equals 12 residues. Germline V gene lookup returns CDR1 MNHEY and CDR2 SVGEGT. CDR3 coding DNA: TGTGCCAGCAGTTATAAGATCGCCTCAATGGATTTT. Translated: CASSYKIASMDF.

This clonotype was counted at least ten times. The gene calls are TRBV29-1 and TRBJ2-1, with D maybe TRBD1 (6 bases). V was clipped by 6 bases and J by 6 bases, with 12 bases between them. Germline values: CDR1 SQVTM, CDR2 ANQGSEA. The length of the CDR3 is 12 residues. This CDR3 is CSVNRVGNEQFF. The CDR3 DNA follows: TGCAGCGTGAACAGGGTTGGCAATGAGCAGTTCTTC.

The chain is built from TRBV7-6 and TRBJ1-6, with 7 bases aligning to TRBD1. From germline, CDR1 is SGHVS and CDR2 FNYEAQ. The CDR3 spans 16 residues. With V trimmed by 0 bases and J by 10 bases, 9 bases remained unmatched. DNA for the CDR3: TGTGCCAGCAGCTTAGCCACACAGGGGTTGAGCTCACCCCTCCACTTT. It is translated as CASSLATQGLSSPLHF.

This chain joins TRBV10-3 and TRBJ2-3, with 8 positions matching TRBD1. Germline CDR1 is ENHRY and CDR2 is SYGVKD. CDR3 length: 15 amino acids. V trimming: 2 bases; J trimming: 5 bases; junction bases outside the gene matches: 6. The CDR3 sequence: CAISEGSGGIDTQYF. CDR3 coding DNA: TGTGCCATCAGTGAGGGGTCAGGGGGCATAGATACGCAGTATTTT.